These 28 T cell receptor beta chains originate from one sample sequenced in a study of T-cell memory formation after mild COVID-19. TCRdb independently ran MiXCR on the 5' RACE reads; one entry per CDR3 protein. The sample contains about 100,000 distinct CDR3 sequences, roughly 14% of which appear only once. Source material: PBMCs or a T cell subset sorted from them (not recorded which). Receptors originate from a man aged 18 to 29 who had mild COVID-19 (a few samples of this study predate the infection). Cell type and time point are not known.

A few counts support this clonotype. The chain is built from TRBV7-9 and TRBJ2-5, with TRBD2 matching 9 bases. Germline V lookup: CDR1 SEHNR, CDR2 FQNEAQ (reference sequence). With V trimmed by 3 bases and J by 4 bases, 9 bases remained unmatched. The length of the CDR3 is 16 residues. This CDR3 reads CASSFPTSGLGETQYF. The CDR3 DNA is TGTGCCAGCAGCTTCCCCACTAGCGGGCTGGGAGAGACCCAGTACTTC. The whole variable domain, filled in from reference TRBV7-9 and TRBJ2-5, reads DTGVSQNPRHKITKRGQNVTFRCDPISEHNRLYWYRQTLGQGPEFLTYFQNEAQLEKSRLLSDRFSAERPKGSFSTLEIQRTEQGDSAMYLCASSFPTSGLGETQYFGPGTRLLVL.

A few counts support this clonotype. CDR3 amino acids: CATSDLQSAGYTF. CDR3 DNA sequence: TGTGCCACCAGTGATTTACAGTCCGCGGGCTACACCTTC. The chain is built from TRBV24-1 and TRBJ1-2; D not certain. Trimming cost V 1 base and J 8 bases, with 10 bases left between them. This CDR3 contains 13 residues. Germline V gene lookup returns CDR1 KGHDR and CDR2 SFDVKD.

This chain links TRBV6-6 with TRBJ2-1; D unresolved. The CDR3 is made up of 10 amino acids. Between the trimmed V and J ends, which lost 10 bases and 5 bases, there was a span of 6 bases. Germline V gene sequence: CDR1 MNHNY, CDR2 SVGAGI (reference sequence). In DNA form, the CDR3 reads TGTGCCACCGCGAACAATGAGCAGTTCTTC. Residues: CATANNEQFF.

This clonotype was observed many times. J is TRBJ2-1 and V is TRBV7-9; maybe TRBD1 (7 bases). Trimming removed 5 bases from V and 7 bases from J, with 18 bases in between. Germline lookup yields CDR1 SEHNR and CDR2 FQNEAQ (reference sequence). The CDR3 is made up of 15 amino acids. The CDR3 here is CASSNRQGGMNEQFF. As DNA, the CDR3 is TGTGCCAGCAGCAACCGACAGGGAGGAATGAATGAGCAGTTCTTC.

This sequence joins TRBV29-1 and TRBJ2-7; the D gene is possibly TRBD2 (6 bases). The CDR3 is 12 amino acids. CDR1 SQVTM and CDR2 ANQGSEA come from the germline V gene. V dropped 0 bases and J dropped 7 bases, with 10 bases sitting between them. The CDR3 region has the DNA TGCAGCGTTGAAGAGTCTGGGGGGGAGCAGTACGTC. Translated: CSVEESGGEQYV.

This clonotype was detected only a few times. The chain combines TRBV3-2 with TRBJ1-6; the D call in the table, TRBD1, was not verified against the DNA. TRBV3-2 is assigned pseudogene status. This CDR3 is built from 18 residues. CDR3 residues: CASSQEFCGAGGRSPLHF. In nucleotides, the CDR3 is TGTGCCAGCAGCCAAGAATTCTGCGGCGCAGGGGGACGGTCACCCCTCCACTTT.

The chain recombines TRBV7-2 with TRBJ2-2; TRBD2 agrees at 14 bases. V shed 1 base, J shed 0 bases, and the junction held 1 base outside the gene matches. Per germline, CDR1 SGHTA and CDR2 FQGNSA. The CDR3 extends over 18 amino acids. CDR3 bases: TGTGCCAGCAGCTTAGGACTAGCGGGGGGGTCGAACACCGGGGAGCTGTTTTTT. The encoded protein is CASSLGLAGGSNTGELFF.

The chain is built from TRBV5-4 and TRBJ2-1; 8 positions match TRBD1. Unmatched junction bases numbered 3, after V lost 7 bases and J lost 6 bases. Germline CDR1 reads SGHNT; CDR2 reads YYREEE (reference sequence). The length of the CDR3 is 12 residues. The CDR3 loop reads CASRDRLNEQFF. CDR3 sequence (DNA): TGTGCCAGCCGGGACAGGCTCAATGAGCAGTTCTTC.

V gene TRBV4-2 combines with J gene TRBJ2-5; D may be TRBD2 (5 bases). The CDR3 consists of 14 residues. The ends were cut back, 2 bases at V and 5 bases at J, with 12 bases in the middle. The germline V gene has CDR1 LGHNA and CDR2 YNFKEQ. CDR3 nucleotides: TGTGCCAGCAGCCAATATGGTAGGGAGGAGACCCAGTACTTC. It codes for CASSQYGREETQYF.

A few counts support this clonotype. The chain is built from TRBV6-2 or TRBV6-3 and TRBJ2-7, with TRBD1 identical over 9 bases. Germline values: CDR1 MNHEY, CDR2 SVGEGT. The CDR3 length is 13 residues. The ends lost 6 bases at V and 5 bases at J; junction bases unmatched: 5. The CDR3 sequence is CASSKQGAHEQYV. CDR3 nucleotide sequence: TGTGCCAGCAGCAAACAGGGGGCTCACGAGCAGTACGTC.

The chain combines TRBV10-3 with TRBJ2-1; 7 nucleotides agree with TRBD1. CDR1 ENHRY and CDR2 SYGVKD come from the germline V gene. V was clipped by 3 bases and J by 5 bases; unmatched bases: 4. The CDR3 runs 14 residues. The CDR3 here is CAISDTGANNEQFF. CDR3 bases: TGTGCCATCAGTGACACAGGGGCTAACAATGAGCAGTTCTTC.

CDR3 sequence (DNA): TGTGCCAGCAGTGCCGTCGAACAGGGCTACGAGCAGTACTTC. Translation: CASSAVEQGYEQYF. V and J are TRBV2 and TRBJ2-7; weak D call: TRBD1 (6 bases). CDR3 size: 14 residues. Germline loops: CDR1 SNHLY, CDR2 FYNNEI. The V end lost 4 bases, the J end lost 3 bases, and 13 bases lay between the germline ends. The full variable domain, with the rest looked up from reference TRBV2 and TRBJ2-7, is EPEVTQTPSHQVTQMGQEVILRCVPISNHLYFYWYRQILGQKVEFLVSFYNNEISEKSEIFDDQFSVERPDGSNFTLKIRSTKLEDSAMYFCASSAVEQGYEQYFGPGTRLTVT.

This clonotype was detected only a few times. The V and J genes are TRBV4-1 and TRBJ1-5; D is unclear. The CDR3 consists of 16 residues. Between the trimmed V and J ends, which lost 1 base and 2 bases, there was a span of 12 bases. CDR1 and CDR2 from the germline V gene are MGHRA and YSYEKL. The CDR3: CASSQAYPGGNQPQHF. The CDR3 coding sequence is TGCGCCAGCAGCCAAGCCTACCCTGGCGGCAATCAGCCCCAGCATTTT.

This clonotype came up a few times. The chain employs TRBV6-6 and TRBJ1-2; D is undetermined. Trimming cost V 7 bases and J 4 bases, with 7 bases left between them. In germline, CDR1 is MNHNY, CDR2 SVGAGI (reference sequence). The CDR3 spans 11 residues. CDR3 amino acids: CASNSVYGYTF. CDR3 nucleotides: TGTGCCAGCAACAGCGTCTATGGCTACACCTTC.

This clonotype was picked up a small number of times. CDR3 amino acids: CASSLTHNYGYTF. The CDR3 region has the DNA TGTGCCAGCAGCCTCACTCATAACTATGGCTACACCTTC. V gene TRBV6-5 combines with J gene TRBJ1-2, with D uncertain. The CDR3 runs to 13 residues. The germline CDR1 and CDR2 sequences are MNHEY and SVGAGI. Trimming left V 6 bases short and J 1 base short, with 9 bases between.

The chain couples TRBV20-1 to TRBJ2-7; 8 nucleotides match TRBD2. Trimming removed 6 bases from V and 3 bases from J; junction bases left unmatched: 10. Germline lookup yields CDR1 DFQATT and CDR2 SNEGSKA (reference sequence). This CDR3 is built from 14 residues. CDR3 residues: CSAPRGTSVYEQYV. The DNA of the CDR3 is TGCAGTGCACCCCGGGGGACTAGTGTCTACGAGCAGTACGTC.

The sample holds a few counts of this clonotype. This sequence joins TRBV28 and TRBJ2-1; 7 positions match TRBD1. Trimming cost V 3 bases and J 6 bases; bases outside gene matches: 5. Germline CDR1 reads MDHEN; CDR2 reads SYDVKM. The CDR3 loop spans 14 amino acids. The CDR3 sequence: CASSFWDSGNEQFF. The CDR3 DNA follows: TGTGCCAGCAGTTTTTGGGACAGTGGCAATGAGCAGTTCTTC.

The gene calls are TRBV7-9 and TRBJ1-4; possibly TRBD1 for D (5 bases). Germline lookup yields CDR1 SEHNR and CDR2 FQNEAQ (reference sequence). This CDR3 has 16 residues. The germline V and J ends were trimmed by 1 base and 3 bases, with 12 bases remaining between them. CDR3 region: CASSLGPAGANEKLFF. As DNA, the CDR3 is TGTGCCAGCAGCTTAGGGCCCGCGGGGGCTAATGAAAAACTGTTTTTT.

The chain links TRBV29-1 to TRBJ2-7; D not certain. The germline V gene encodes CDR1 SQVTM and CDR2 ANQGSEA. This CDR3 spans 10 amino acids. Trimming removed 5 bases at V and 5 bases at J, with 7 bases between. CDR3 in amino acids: CSVYLNEQYF. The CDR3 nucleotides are TGCAGCGTTTACCTAAACGAGCAGTACTTC.

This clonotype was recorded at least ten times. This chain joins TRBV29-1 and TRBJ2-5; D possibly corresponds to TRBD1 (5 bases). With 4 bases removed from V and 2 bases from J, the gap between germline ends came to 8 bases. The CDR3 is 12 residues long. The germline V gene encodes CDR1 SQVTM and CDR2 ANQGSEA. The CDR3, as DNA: TGCAGCGTTGGGCACAGGCAAGAGACCCAGTACTTC. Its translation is CSVGHRQETQYF.

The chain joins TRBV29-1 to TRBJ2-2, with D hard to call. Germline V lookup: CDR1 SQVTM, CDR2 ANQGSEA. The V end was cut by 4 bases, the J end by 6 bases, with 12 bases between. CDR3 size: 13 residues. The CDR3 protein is CSVVRGLAGELFF. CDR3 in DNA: TGCAGCGTTGTAAGAGGTCTCGCCGGGGAGCTGTTTTTT.

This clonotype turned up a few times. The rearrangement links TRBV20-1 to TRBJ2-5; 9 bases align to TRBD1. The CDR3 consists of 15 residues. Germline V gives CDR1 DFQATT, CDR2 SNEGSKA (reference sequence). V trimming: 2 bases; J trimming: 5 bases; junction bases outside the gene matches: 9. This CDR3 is CSARSGTGWSETQYF. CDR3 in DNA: TGCAGTGCTAGATCCGGGACAGGGTGGTCGGAGACCCAGTACTTC.

CDR3 region: CASSQTGTGGFNEQFF. The CDR3 DNA is TGTGCCAGCTCACAAACCGGGACAGGGGGATTTAATGAGCAGTTCTTC. This chain connects TRBV18 to TRBJ2-1, with TRBD1 identical over 11 bases. From germline, CDR1 is KGHSH and CDR2 LQKENI. This CDR3 has 16 amino acids. With V trimmed by 4 bases and J by 7 bases, 9 bases remained unmatched.

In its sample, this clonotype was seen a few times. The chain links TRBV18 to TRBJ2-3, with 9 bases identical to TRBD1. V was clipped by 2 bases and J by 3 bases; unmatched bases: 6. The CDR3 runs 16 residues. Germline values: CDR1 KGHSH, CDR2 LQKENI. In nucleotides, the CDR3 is TGTGCCAGCTCACCAGACCGGGACAGGGTTACAGATACGCAGTATTTT. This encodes CASSPDRDRVTDTQYF.

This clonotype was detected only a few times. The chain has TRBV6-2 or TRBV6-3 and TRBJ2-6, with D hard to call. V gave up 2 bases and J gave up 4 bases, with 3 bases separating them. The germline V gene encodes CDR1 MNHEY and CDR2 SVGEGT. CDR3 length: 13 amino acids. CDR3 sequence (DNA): TGTGCCAGCAGTTACACGGGGGCCAACGTCCTGACTTTC. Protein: CASSYTGANVLTF.

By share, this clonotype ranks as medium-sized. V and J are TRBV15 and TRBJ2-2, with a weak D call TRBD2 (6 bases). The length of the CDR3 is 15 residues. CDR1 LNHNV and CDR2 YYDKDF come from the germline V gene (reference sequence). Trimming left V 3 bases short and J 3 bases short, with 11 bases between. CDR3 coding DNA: TGTGCCACCAGCAGTGGGACGGGGGACACCGGGGAGCTGTTTTTT. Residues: CATSSGTGDTGELFF.

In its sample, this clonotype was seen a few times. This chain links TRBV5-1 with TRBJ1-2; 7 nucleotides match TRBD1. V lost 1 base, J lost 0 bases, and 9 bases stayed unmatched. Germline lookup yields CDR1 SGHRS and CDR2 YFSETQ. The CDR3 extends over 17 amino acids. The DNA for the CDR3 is TGCGCCAGCAGCTTGTGGTCCGTGGACAGGACTAACTATGGCTACACCTTC. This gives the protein CASSLWSVDRTNYGYTF. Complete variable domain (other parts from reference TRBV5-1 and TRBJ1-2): KAGVTQTPRYLIKTRGQQVTLSCSPISGHRSVSWYQQTPGQGLQFLFEYFSETQRNKGNFPGRFSGRQFSNSRSEMNVSTLELGDSALYLCASSLWSVDRTNYGYTFGSGTRLTVV.

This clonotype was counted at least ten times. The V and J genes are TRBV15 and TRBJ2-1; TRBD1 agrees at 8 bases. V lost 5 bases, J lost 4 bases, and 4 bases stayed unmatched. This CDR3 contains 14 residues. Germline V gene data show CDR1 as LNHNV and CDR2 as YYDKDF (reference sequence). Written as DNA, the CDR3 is TGTGCCACCAGCCCGGGACAGGCGTACAATGAGCAGTTCTTC. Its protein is CATSPGQAYNEQFF.